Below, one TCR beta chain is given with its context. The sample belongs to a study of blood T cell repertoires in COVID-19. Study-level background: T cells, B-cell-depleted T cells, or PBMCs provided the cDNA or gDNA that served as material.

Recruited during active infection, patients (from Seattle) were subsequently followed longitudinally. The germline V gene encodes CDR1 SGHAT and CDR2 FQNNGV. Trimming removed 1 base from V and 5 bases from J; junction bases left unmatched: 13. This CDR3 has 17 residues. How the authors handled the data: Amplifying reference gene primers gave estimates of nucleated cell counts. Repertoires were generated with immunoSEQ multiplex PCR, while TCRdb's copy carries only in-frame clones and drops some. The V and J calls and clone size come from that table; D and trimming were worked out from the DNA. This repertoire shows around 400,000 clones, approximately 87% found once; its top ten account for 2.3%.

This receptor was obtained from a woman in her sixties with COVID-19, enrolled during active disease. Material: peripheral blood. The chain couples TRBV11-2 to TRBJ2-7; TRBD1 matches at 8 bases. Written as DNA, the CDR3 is TGTGCCAGCAGCTTAGCCCCAGGGGGCGATTTTCGGCACGAGCAGTACTTC. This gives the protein CASSLAPGGDFRHEQYF.